This T cell receptor beta chain appears in the sequencing data of a study of shared clonotypes between healthy human individuals. Notes on the study in general: All-four-donor shared clonotypes had higher generation probabilities than non-shared clonotypes did. The study sampled only blood, and tissue repertoires likely differ.

Comments on this clone: Its antigen remains unknown.

Original methodology: Filtering differed because ImmunoSEQ produced junction-only sequences that carried no quality scores. Only in-frame clones appear in the TCRdb table, and some are missing; sequencing was by immunoSEQ multiplex PCR. That table gives V, J and clone size, and the DNA gave D and trimming. The repertoire holds some 2,100,000 clones, with 90% to 97% as singletons. Trimming pared 2 bases from V and 7 bases from J, leaving 6 bases between. The length of the CDR3 is 12 residues. CDR1 is SGHNT and CDR2 is YYREEE in the germline V gene (reference sequence). This chain joins TRBV5-4 and TRBJ1-4, with D hard to call. The origin of this receptor is a man younger than 35 in good health. Sample: naive CD4+ T cells sorted from blood. This sample's subset: CD45RA+ positively selected. CDR3 in DNA: TGTGCCAGCAGCTTTGATCTTGAAAAACTGTTTTTT. It yields the protein CASSFDLEKLFF.